The 3 T cell receptor beta chains reported below all come from one sample, sequenced in a study of response to subunit inactivated influenza vaccine (dated by TCRdb to the late 2010s). Library construction relied on RT-PCR. The instrument given in TCRdb is Illumina HiSeq 2500. TCRdb reanalyzed the raw reads on its own, using fastp at Q25 for trimming and MiXCR for clone calling, and kept in-frame beta chains. Each CDR3 protein gets just one entry, which takes the most common genes and DNA from the rows behind it. Recorded for this sample are more than 450,000 distinct CDR3 sequences; 10% to 12% of them occurred a single time. 9.5% to 11% of the sample is taken by the ten largest. These data were also reused for a study on T cells expressing NK-cell markers. Taken from the second paper: TCR beta cDNA libraries were made by 5'RACE template switching that added a universal primer site and unique molecular identifiers.

This specimen was PBMCs from blood, taken on the day of vaccination. These receptor sequences come from a man in his forties or fifties who received an inactivated influenza vaccine. Donor details come from another sample of the same person, matched by shared clones.

V gene TRBV5-6 combines with J gene TRBJ1-5, with 7 bases aligning to TRBD1. Unmatched junction bases numbered 8, after V lost 4 bases and J lost 4 bases. The CDR3 loop spans 15 amino acids. Germline-derived CDR1 and CDR2 are SGHDT and YYEEEE. In nucleotides, the CDR3 is TGTGCCAGCAGCCTGCGTGACAGGGATAATCAGCCCCAGCATTTT. Translation gives CASSLRDRDNQPQHF. Using reference TRBV5-6 and TRBJ1-5 for the parts outside the CDR3, the full variable domain is DAGVTQSPTHLIKTRGQQVTLRCSPKSGHDTVSWYQQALGQGPQFIFQYYEEEERQRGNFPDRFSGHQFPNYSSELNVNALLLGDSALYLCASSLRDRDNQPQHFGDGTRLSIL.

This clonotype was seen repeatedly, ten times or more. This rearrangement joins TRBV20-1 to TRBJ2-7; 9 bases line up with TRBD1. The germline gives CDR1 DFQATT, CDR2 SNEGSKA (reference sequence). The junction had 5 bases not matched to a gene; V was cut back by 7 bases and J by 4 bases. The CDR3 extends over 12 amino acids. The chain's CDR3 is CSGRGQGYEQYF. The DNA of the CDR3 is TGCAGTGGTCGAGGACAGGGGTACGAGCAGTACTTC.

This chain connects TRBV20-1 to TRBJ2-5, with 8 bases fitting TRBD2. CDR1 is DFQATT and CDR2 is SNEGSKA in the germline V gene (reference sequence). Trimming took 3 bases from V and 1 from J; bases not matched to a gene: 13. The CDR3 is made up of 17 amino acids. For the CDR3, the DNA is TGCAGTGCTAGGACGGGGGTTAGCGGGGCCAGCCAAGAGACCCAGTACTTC. This gives the protein CSARTGVSGASQETQYF.